This TCR beta chain was profiled in a study of T cell repertoires and HLA-DP antigens. Study context: Donors were two male and one female, aged 18-to-29 to 60-to-69.

CDR1 SGHTA and CDR2 FQGTGA come from the germline V gene. V trimming: 2 bases; J trimming: 5 bases; junction bases outside the gene matches: 8. The CDR3 extends over 16 amino acids. To note about this clone: Its antigen is still unknown.

Untouched CD4+ T cells were bead-isolated from PBMC at 95% to 98% purity. Profiled with immunoSEQ multiplex PCR; TCRdb holds only in-frame clones, not every one. The sample carries around 100,000 clones, around 92% recorded once. The material sequenced was CD4+ T cells from PBMCs. The source is a woman between 18 and 29 years old in good health and CMV-seronegative. This chain links TRBV7-3 with TRBJ2-1, with TRBD2 matching 8 bases. CDR3 DNA sequence: TGTGCCAGCAGCTTATTTGGACTAGCACTCCACAATGAGCAGTTCTTC. The encoded protein is CASSLFGLALHNEQFF.